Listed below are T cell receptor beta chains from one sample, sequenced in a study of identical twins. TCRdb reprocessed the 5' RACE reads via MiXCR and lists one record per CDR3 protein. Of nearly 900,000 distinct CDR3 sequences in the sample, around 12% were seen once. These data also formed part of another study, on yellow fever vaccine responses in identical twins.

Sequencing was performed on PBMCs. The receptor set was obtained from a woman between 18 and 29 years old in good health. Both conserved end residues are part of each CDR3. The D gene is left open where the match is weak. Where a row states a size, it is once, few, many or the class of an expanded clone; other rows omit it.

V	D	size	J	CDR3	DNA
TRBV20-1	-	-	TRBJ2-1	CSAIEAGSNEQFF	TGCAGTGCCATAGAGGCAGGGTCCAATGAGCAGTTCTTC
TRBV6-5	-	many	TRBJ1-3	CASSYGGSGNTIYF	TGTGCCAGCAGTTACGGGGGTTCTGGAAACACCATATATTTT
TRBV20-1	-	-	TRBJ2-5	CSARGGVGETQYF	TGCAGTGCTAGAGGAGGGGTTGGGGAGACCCAGTACTTC
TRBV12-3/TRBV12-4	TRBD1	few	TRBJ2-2	CASSFLTGTDNTGELFF	TGTGCCAGCAGTTTCTTAACCGGGACAGATAACACCGGGGAGCTGTTTTTT
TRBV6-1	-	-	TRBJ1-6	CASSEIGDSPLHF	TGTGCCAGCAGTGAAATTGGGGATTCACCCCTCCACTTT
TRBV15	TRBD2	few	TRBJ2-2	CATSTGTTNTGELFF	TGTGCCACCAGCACCGGGACTACCAACACCGGGGAGCTGTTTTTT
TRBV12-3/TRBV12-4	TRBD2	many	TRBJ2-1	CASNWGGLNEQFF	TGTGCCAGCAACTGGGGGGGTCTGAATGAGCAGTTCTTC
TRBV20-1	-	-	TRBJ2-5	CSASKAPPREPQETQYF	TGCAGTGCTAGCAAGGCACCTCCTCGGGAACCTCAAGAGACCCAGTACTTC
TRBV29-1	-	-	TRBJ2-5	CSVEDRETQYF	TGCAGCGTTGAAGATAGGGAGACCCAGTACTTC
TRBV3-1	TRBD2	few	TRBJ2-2	CASSQGWQRGRPRTDTGELFF	TGTGCCAGCAGCCAAGGCTGGCAGCGGGGGAGACCCCGAACGGACACCGGGGAGCTGTTTTTT
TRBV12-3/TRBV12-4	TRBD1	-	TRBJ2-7	CASSLRETGAEEQYF	TGTGCCAGCAGTTTACGGGAGACAGGGGCGGAGGAGCAGTACTTC
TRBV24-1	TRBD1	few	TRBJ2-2	CATSDFDYNRDSKLTGELFF	TGTGCCACCAGTGATTTCGATTATAACCGGGACAGTAAACTCACCGGGGAGCTGTTTTTT
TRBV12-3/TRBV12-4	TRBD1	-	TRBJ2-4	CASTPYPQGYIQYF	TGTGCCAGCACCCCATACCCACAGGGGTACATTCAGTACTTC
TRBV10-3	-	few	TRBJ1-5	CAISEDRSYNQPQHF	TGTGCCATCAGTGAGGATCGGAGTTACAATCAGCCCCAGCATTTT
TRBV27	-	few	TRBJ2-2	CASSLIGGAYTGELFF	TGTGCCAGCAGTTTAATCGGAGGGGCCTACACCGGGGAGCTGTTTTTT